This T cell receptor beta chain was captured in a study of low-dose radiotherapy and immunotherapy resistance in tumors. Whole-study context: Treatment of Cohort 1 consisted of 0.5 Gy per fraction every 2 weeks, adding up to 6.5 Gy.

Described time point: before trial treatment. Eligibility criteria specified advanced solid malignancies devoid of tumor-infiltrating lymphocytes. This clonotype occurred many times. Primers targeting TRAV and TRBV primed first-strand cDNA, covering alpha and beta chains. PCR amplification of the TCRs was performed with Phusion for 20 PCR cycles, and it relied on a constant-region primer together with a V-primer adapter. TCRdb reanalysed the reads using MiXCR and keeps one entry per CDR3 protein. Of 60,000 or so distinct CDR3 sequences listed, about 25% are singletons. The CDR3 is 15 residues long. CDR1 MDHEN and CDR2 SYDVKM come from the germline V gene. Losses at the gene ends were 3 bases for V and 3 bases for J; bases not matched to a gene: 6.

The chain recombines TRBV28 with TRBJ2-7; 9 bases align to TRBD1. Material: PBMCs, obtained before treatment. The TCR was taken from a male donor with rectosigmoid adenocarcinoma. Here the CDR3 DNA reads TGTGCCAGCAGTTTCGTTGGGACAGGGTACTACGAGCAGTACTTC. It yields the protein CASSFVGTGYYEQYF.